The source of this T cell receptor (beta chain) is a study of blood T cell repertoires in COVID-19. Turning to the study itself: In each case, the material was cDNA or gDNA derived from T cells, B-cell-depleted T cells, or PBMCs.

Generated by immunoSEQ multiplex PCR, the TCRdb table keeps only in-frame clones and is missing some. Of fewer than 250,000 clones listed, about 87% were seen once; the top ten hold 3% to 4%. With 0 bases clipped from V and 2 bases from J, the junction kept 4 bases outside the gene matches. The V gene's germline CDR1 is SGDLS and CDR2 YYNGEE. The CDR3 runs to 16 residues. This clone appeared once. In assigning cohorts, the study relied on participant-reported clinical history. V usage is TRBV9 and J usage is TRBJ2-1, with 8 bases matching TRBD2. Sequenced: PBMCs or T cells enriched from blood (not recorded which). This receptor was taken from a woman aged 25-40 years who had been exposed to COVID-19. The CDR3 region is CASSVGGTRTYNEQFF. In nucleotides, the CDR3 is TGTGCCAGCAGCGTAGGGGGGACTAGAACCTACAATGAGCAGTTCTTC. Full variable domain (outside the CDR3, taken from reference TRBV9 and TRBJ2-1): DSGVTQTPKHLITATGQRVTLRCSPRSGDLSVYWYQQSLDQGLQFLIQYYNGEERAKGNILERFSAQQFPDLHSELNLSSLELGDSALYFCASSVGGTRTYNEQFFGPGTRLTVL.